Listed below are T cell receptor beta chains from one sample, sequenced in a study of control samples from healthy donors and cancer patients. TCRdb keeps only in-frame clones here, not all; method: immunoSEQ multiplex PCR. The profile shows over 200,000 clones, about four fifths of them singletons. The sequenced sample was PBMCs. The origin of the receptors is an older woman with lung cancer. Each CDR3 is given without its conserved first and last residue. Fields, in order: J gene, V gene, CDR3 protein.

j_gene: TRBJ1-6
v_gene: TRBV15
CDR3aa: ATSRVGQRSLH

j_gene: TRBJ1-1
v_gene: TRBV3-1/TRBV3-2
CDR3aa: ASSQMGNTEAF

j_gene: TRBJ2-1
v_gene: TRBV25-1
CDR3aa: ASTEGPWNEQF

j_gene: TRBJ1-3
v_gene: TRBV29-1
CDR3aa: SARDRVEGNTIY

j_gene: TRBJ1-5
v_gene: TRBV10-2
CDR3aa: ASTAGQGANQPQH

j_gene: TRBJ1-1
v_gene: TRBV7-2
CDR3aa: ASSLRQRETEAF

j_gene: TRBJ2-1
v_gene: TRBV6-6
CDR3aa: ASLPGGHNEQF

j_gene: TRBJ2-7
v_gene: TRBV7-9
CDR3aa: ASRVGDEQY

j_gene: TRBJ1-1
v_gene: TRBV18
CDR3aa: ASSPPKGGATEAF

j_gene: TRBJ1-6
v_gene: TRBV5-8
CDR3aa: ASSLNPPYSPLH

j_gene: TRBJ1-2
v_gene: TRBV10-2
CDR3aa: ASSEYQGINYGCT

j_gene: TRBJ1-4
v_gene: TRBV25-1
CDR3aa: ASTSGLANEKLF

j_gene: TRBJ1-2
v_gene: TRBV30
CDR3aa: AWAIRTGHYGYT

j_gene: TRBJ1-4
v_gene: TRBV19
CDR3aa: ASSMEGEKLF

j_gene: TRBJ2-5
v_gene: TRBV5-1
CDR3aa: ASSSTGLTETQY

j_gene: TRBJ1-5
v_gene: TRBV5-1
CDR3aa: ASSEGQGTQPQH

j_gene: TRBJ2-3
v_gene: TRBV5-1
CDR3aa: ASSSYQGGGADTQY

j_gene: TRBJ2-2
v_gene: TRBV19
CDR3aa: ASSFRPSGTGELF

j_gene: TRBJ2-7
v_gene: TRBV2
CDR3aa: ASSAGQPGVREQY

j_gene: TRBJ1-5
v_gene: TRBV27
CDR3aa: ASKRAANDQPQH

j_gene: TRBJ1-2
v_gene: TRBV12-3/TRBV12-4
CDR3aa: ASSRVGGPGYT

j_gene: TRBJ1-2
v_gene: TRBV5-1
CDR3aa: ASSDQQGAYYGYT

j_gene: TRBJ1-1
v_gene: TRBV10-2
CDR3aa: ASSDYMNTEAF

j_gene: TRBJ1-1
v_gene: TRBV3-1/TRBV3-2
CDR3aa: ASSQDQVDTEAF

j_gene: TRBJ1-4
v_gene: TRBV12-3/TRBV12-4
CDR3aa: ASSFRQAELF

j_gene: TRBJ1-6
v_gene: TRBV3-1/TRBV3-2
CDR3aa: ASSQEAGIYNSPLH

j_gene: TRBJ2-5
v_gene: TRBV5-1
CDR3aa: ASSPGAGQETQY

j_gene: TRBJ2-3
v_gene: TRBV14
CDR3aa: ASSHLQTSTDTQY

j_gene: TRBJ2-5
v_gene: TRBV9
CDR3aa: ASSVGTGGEETQY

j_gene: TRBJ2-5
v_gene: TRBV5-1
CDR3aa: ASTDSLGETQY